This TCR beta chain came from a study of cytomegalovirus exposure and HLA in healthy donors (dated by TCRdb to 2015 to 2018). For context, the study as a whole: According to an earlier analysis of several hundred of the donors, roughly 180 million T cells yielded some 120 million unique TCR beta sequences and 276 Gb of sequence data. The number of donors typed differed by locus, with about 629-640 for A, B, C, DRB1 and DQB1, roughly 520 for DQA1, approximately 570 for DPA1, and around 460 for DPB1. A later genetic analysis took genome-wide SNP genotypes for about 65% of the roughly 670 donors and used that subset as a discovery cohort. Among 300 to 500 genotyped donors of the cohort, an average of around 250,000 unique TCR beta nucleotide sequences was sequenced per donor, of which approximately 19% were non-productive. The genetic ancestry cluster associated with self-reported Caucasian donors included about 81% of the roughly 400 genotyped donors. Four to six DR-DQ haplotypes were handled as single units for association and clustering, since linkage in the cohort was strong. Rather than drawing on any new phenotypic data, the later analysis identified candidate immune exposures from TCR beta sequences and the way those sequences occurred across donors. Both class I and class II loci were covered by HLA typing, at four-digit resolution. Besides the first cohort of more than 650 subjects, a separate validation cohort made up of some 110 different subjects was used. An earlier analysis of about 620 of the donors applied high-throughput TCR beta sequencing to assess whether each TCR beta V gene segment acted as functional or pseudogenic. To study patterns of TCR occurrence, a later analysis re-analyzed previously published TCR beta repertoires from 666 donors and added high-resolution HLA genotyping. The study profiled the T cell repertoires of fewer than 850 subjects by immunosequencing and related them to cytomegalovirus serostatus. The study was designed to test whether signatures of past pathogen exposure could be identified by cataloging public T cell receptors. An early release that covered approximately 600 HLA-typed donors contained around 300 gigabases of sequencing data and around 85 million unique TCR sequences. Donor age, sex, ethnicity and CMV serostatus were compiled together with the repertoire data. Every discovery cohort repertoire had been produced on one sequencing platform. The study combined high-throughput TCR immunosequencing, statistical association of individual TCRs with disease status, and machine learning to predict cytomegalovirus infection status.

In total, approximately 610 healthy bone marrow donors made up the cohort. Cohort members were all nominally healthy when sampled, although unrecorded immune exposures were likely present. The donor was CMV seronegative and belonged to the group of 352 seronegative cohort members. A peripheral blood sample was provided by each donor, and peripheral blood mononuclear cells were used for TCR beta sequencing. The Qiagen DNeasy Blood Extraction Kit was used to extract genomic DNA from the blood cell samples. What the work shows at the level of the full study, not this receptor alone: According to a later analysis, TCR association rates differed among HLA loci, with DRB1 alleles showing the most associated TCRs and HLA-C alleles showing the fewest. Cytomegalovirus status was reported to be diagnosed by the classifier with high specificity and sensitivity in both the original and validation cohorts. An earlier analysis of around 540 of the donors showed that most TCR beta V segments appeared in productive rearrangements either about 90% or about 30% of the time, which broadly matched IMGT annotations. Because HLA typing was missing for some donors at each locus, association tests included only the typed subset. Because counts were too low, roughly 18 rarely observed V segments, including chromosome 9 orphons, were left out of the earlier analysis of 587 of the donors. Compared with equally common non-associated chains, HLA-associated TCR beta chains in a later analysis were more clonally expanded and had lower generation probabilities. A later genetic analysis reported fewer N-insertions in productive TCRs among donors in an Asian-associated ancestry cluster than the roughly 700-donor mean. Linkage disequilibrium might explain the correlated functional status among segregating V segments, but an unknown experimental factor could not be ruled out. According to the authors, the approach could potentially be generalized to other disease states and immunological phenotypes. In a later genetic analysis, a missense DCLRE1C variant was associated with V-gene and J-gene trimming of TCR beta chains, and the association was replicated in an independent cohort. In a later analysis, 15,000 to 20,000 TCR beta sequences were associated with specific HLA alleles at a false discovery rate of 0.05. Three of the identified cytomegalovirus-associated TCR beta chains were confirmed in vitro to be specific for cytomegalovirus antigens. Across donors, most TCR sequences were observed very rarely, whereas some public TCRs were present in many individuals. A cluster of highly shared sequence variants was judged likely to represent a technical artifact of the sequencing pipeline. The only immune exposure information available for the cohort was CMV serostatus. In this cohort, only TCR beta chains were sequenced, and detectable features were limited by the absence of alpha or paired-chain data. In a later analysis, most CMV-associated TCR beta chains were found to appear HLA-restricted, with HLA associations seemingly driven largely by CMV exposure. A further reported finding was that TCR beta sequences accurately predicted the HLA-A and HLA-B alleles for most subjects in the first cohort. A later analysis reported that several top co-occurrence clusters appeared linked to parvovirus B19, influenza, CMV and Epstein-Barr virus. Presence/absence analyses assumed roughly uniform sequencing depth across donors, an assumption that may not hold. In the study, around 150 TCR beta chains were listed as associated with cytomegalovirus. Because the 87-base-pair reads could not distinguish some IMGT-functional V segments, including TRBV6-2 and TRBV6-3, those segments were excluded. Assigning TCR associations to individual alleles was difficult when HLA alleles, especially DR and DQ, strongly co-occurred.

Trimming takes 5 bases off V and 5 bases off J; junction bases not matched to a gene: 9. CDR1 SGHTA and CDR2 FQGTGA were looked up in the germline V gene. The CDR3 goes from the cysteine to the phenylalanine over 15 residues. This entry keeps only the CDR3 DNA: 45 bases, framed from base 1. The library came from the immunoSEQ multiplex PCR assay. For the multiplex PCR, a mixture combining 60 forward primers for TCR Vbeta segments and 13 reverse primers for TCR Jbeta segments was used. Amplification of the CDR3 region of rearranged TCR beta genes was performed with a multiplex PCR assay on genomic DNA. Amplified TCR beta libraries were sequenced as 87-base-pair reads on the Illumina HiSeq System. Per the authors' processing: A later analysis tallied tens of millions of unique TCR beta chains across the approximately 670 repertoires, and roughly 11 million of those chains were shared by two or more donors. Raw reads were error-corrected and collapsed into unique sequences with a nearest-neighbor algorithm that merged closely related sequences to remove PCR and sequencing errors. CDR3 sequences were aligned to IMGT reference sequences to assign V, D and J gene segments. Each retained sequence needed at least a six-nucleotide match to both a V gene segment and a J gene segment. Rearrangements were classified as productive when the CDR3 lacked stop codons and remained in frame with V and J, and all other rearrangements were classified as non-productive. Following IMGT convention, CDR3 was defined as the stretch from the second conserved V-encoded cysteine to the conserved J-encoded phenylalanine. The earlier analysis of some 600 of the donors excluded sequences that lacked an unambiguous match to a single V gene segment. An earlier analysis of a few hundred of the donors called V segments functional above 56.7% productive rearrangements and segregating when the between-donor standard deviation exceeded 5%. A statistical classification framework was built to diagnose cytomegalovirus status from the catalog of TCR beta chain sequences. In a later analysis, V and J genes were assigned by comparing TCR nucleotide sequences against IMGT/GENE-DB human TR gene sequences. The TCRdist pipeline was used in a later analysis to assign CDR3 sequences and most-parsimonious VDJ recombination scenarios. In a later analysis, each TCR beta chain was defined by its CDR3 amino acid sequence together with its V-gene family, and reads lacking a unique V-gene family were excluded. To address suspected cross-contamination and a sequencing artifact, a later analysis removed approximately 600 highly shared, low-generation-probability nucleotide sequences. For each public chain, a later analysis derived a clonal expansion index from normalized ranks of inferred template counts within each repertoire. A later analysis computed generation probabilities with a VDJ recombination model fitted to out-of-frame rearrangements, and checked the results against IGoR. A later analysis scored TCR-TCR, TCR-HLA and TCR-CMV co-occurrence with hypergeometric tests, applying a repertoire-size bias correction to TCR pairs. A later analysis estimated false discovery rates by permuting HLA or CMV assignments 20 times. In a later analysis, co-occurring TCRs were grouped with DBSCAN, and TCRdist sequence similarity was added when clustering was performed within HLA-allele-positive subsets. Co-occurrence clustering excluded repertoires with fewer than 30,000 or more than 120,000 public chains, plus five with anomalous nucleotide sharing. The clones in this table, taken by TCRdb from immuneACCESS, are in-frame only. Not every clone is retained; where verified, under half of the shortfall comes from an unresolved V gene, and the cause of the rest is unknown. V, J and clone size derive from that table, while D and trimming were established from the DNA sequence. This sample comprises roughly 160,000 clones, about two thirds of them detected only once. Of the sample, under 3.5% falls within the top ten clones.

On this clone: The antigen it recognizes is unknown. No base-level quality is on record; no much larger clone is a single base apart.

The source material was PBMCs. The source is a woman aged 30 to 39 in good health and CMV-seronegative. This chain joins TRBV7-3 to TRBJ2-3; TRBD2 agrees with 8 junctional bases. In nucleotide form, the sequence is TGTGCCAGCAGCCCCTCCGGCGGGGGGATAGATACGCAGTATTTT. Its protein is CASSPSGGGIDTQYF.